Below, 23 T cell receptor beta chains from the same sample are listed, as sequenced in a study of control samples from healthy donors and cancer patients. The table came from immunoSEQ multiplex PCR; TCRdb's copy has only in-frame clones and leaves some out. The sample lists about 130,000 clones, about 92% occurring once. Source material: blood. These receptors were collected from a woman in her forties or fifties in good health.

The chain uses TRBV5-1 and TRBJ2-7, with a possible D match to TRBD1 (5 bases). CDR1 and CDR2 from the germline V gene are SGHRS and YFSETQ. Trimming cost V 0 bases and J 6 bases, with 10 bases left between them. The CDR3 runs 13 residues. The CDR3 loop is CASSLVWGGEQYF. CDR3 DNA: TGCGCCAGCAGCTTGGTCTGGGGCGGCGAGCAGTACTTC.

The chain links TRBV2 to TRBJ1-2; 8 nucleotides match TRBD1. The germline V gene encodes CDR1 SNHLY and CDR2 FYNNEI. The trim removed 7 bases at V and 2 bases at J, leaving 6 bases unmatched. This CDR3 has 14 residues. The CDR3 is CASKTGGKNYGYTF. The CDR3 DNA reads as TGTGCCAGCAAAACAGGGGGAAAGAACTATGGCTACACCTTC.

The chain carries TRBV7-9 and TRBJ2-1; D remains unclear. The CDR3 is 17 amino acids. Germline V gene data show CDR1 as SEHNR and CDR2 as FQNEAQ (reference sequence). Trimming removed 5 bases from V and 2 bases from J, with 19 bases in between. CDR3 nucleotide sequence: TGTGCCAGCAGCCTAGACCCGATGGGGTGGCCCTACAATGAGCAGTTCTTC. Translating gives CASSLDPMGWPYNEQFF.

The V gene is TRBV19, the J gene TRBJ2-4; D is uncertain. Trimming took 3 bases from V and 9 from J, leaving 12 bases between them. Germline V gene data show CDR1 as LNHDA and CDR2 as SQIVND (reference sequence). The CDR3 totals 13 residues. CDR3 nucleotides: TGTGCCAGTAGTATTGGGGATTCCGGCATTCAGTACTTC. Translated: CASSIGDSGIQYF. The whole variable domain, filled in from reference TRBV19 and TRBJ2-4, reads DGGITQSPKYLFRKEGQNVTLSCEQNLNHDAMYWYRQDPGQGLRLIYYSQIVNDFQKGDIAEGYSVSREKKESFPLTVTSAQKNPTAFYLCASSIGDSGIQYFGAGTRLSVL.

The chain carries TRBV5-1 and TRBJ1-1, with TRBD1 identical over 7 bases. Germline trimming cut 5 bases from V and 1 base from J; bases unmatched to any gene: 11. Per the germline V gene, CDR1 is SGHRS and CDR2 is YFSETQ. The CDR3 has 16 amino acids. The CDR3 bases are TGCGCCAGCAGTTATGCCCCCAGGGGGAGGAACACTGAAGCTTTCTTT. It is translated as CASSYAPRGRNTEAFF.

The V and J genes are TRBV2 and TRBJ1-3; unclear D gene. The V gene lost 6 bases and the J gene lost 2 bases, with 8 bases spanning the gap. This CDR3 region has 13 residues. Germline values: CDR1 SNHLY, CDR2 FYNNEI. The CDR3 loop reads CASRLQTGNTIYF. The CDR3 DNA follows: TGTGCCAGCAGGCTACAGACTGGAAACACCATATATTTT.

The V and J genes are TRBV19 and TRBJ2-1; D may correspond to TRBD1 or TRBD2 (6 bases each). Germline CDR1 LNHDA, CDR2 SQIVND (reference sequence). The CDR3 is 15 amino acids. V was pared by 7 bases and J by 2 bases, with 15 bases between. This CDR3 reads CASTQGGSTYNEQFF. CDR3 bases: TGTGCCAGTACCCAAGGGGGGTCGACCTACAATGAGCAGTTCTTC. Together with reference TRBV19 and TRBJ2-1, the CDR3 gives the full variable domain: DGGITQSPKYLFRKEGQNVTLSCEQNLNHDAMYWYRQDPGQGLRLIYYSQIVNDFQKGDIAEGYSVSREKKESFPLTVTSAQKNPTAFYLCASTQGGSTYNEQFFGPGTRLTVL.

The V gene is TRBV6-5, the J gene TRBJ1-5, with TRBD1 as a possible D gene (5 bases). V lost 6 bases and J lost 3, with 15 bases in between. The CDR3 covers 15 residues. In germline, CDR1 is MNHEY, CDR2 SVGAGI. The CDR3 loop is CASRPAAGNNQPQHF. CDR3 coding DNA: TGTGCCAGCAGACCGGCGGCAGGGAACAATCAGCCCCAGCATTTT.

The J gene is TRBJ1-2, the V gene TRBV6-6; D is unresolved. This CDR3 has 14 residues. The germline gives CDR1 MNHNY, CDR2 SVGAGI (reference sequence). Trimming left V 0 bases short and J 3 bases short, with 8 bases between. CDR3 DNA: TGTGCCAGCAGTTACTCGGCAGCGGACTATGGCTACACCTTC. Residues: CASSYSAADYGYTF.

The rearrangement links TRBV30 to TRBJ2-3; the D is unclear. Germline assignment: CDR1 GTSNPN and CDR2 SVGIG (reference sequence). CDR3 length: 12 amino acids. V lost 0 bases and J 9 bases, leaving 10 bases between the germline ends. The CDR3 sequence: CAWSVQRFTQYF. CDR3 in DNA: TGTGCCTGGAGTGTACAAAGGTTCACGCAGTATTTT. The full variable domain, its missing parts supplied by reference TRBV30 and TRBJ2-3, is SQTIHQWPATLVQPVGSPLSLECTVEGTSNPNLYWYRQAAGRGLQLLFYSVGIGQISSEVPQNLSASRPQDRQFILSSKKLLLSDSGFYLCAWSVQRFTQYFGPGTRLTVL.

The chain employs TRBV6-6 and TRBJ2-7, with 11 bases fitting TRBD2. This CDR3 is built from 14 residues. The junction had 5 bases not matched to a gene; V was cut back by 6 bases and J by 4 bases. The germline gives CDR1 MNHNY, CDR2 SVGAGI (reference sequence). For the CDR3, the DNA is TGTGCCAGCAGCAAGACTAGCGGGACATACGAGCAGTACTTC. Its translation is CASSKTSGTYEQYF.

V gene TRBV19 combines with J gene TRBJ2-3, with a possible D match to TRBD1 (6 bases). Germline values: CDR1 LNHDA, CDR2 SQIVND (reference sequence). The CDR3 contains 15 residues. The V gene lost 10 bases and the J gene lost 0 bases, with 17 bases spanning the gap. DNA of the CDR3: TGTGCCACAGGAGTACAGGGTTTTAGCACAGATACGCAGTATTTT. Translated, it gives CATGVQGFSTDTQYF.

CDR3 DNA: TGTGCCTGGAGTTTTGGACCGAGGGTAAGCAATCAGCCCCAGCATTTT. It translates to CAWSFGPRVSNQPQHF. The genes are TRBV30 and TRBJ1-5; D remains unclear. The V end lost 2 bases, the J end lost 1 base, and 15 bases lay between the germline ends. From germline, CDR1 is GTSNPN and CDR2 SVGIG (reference sequence). The CDR3 runs 16 residues.

On this clone: At one boundary the junction diverges from the germline segment, which might be a read error. CDR3 amino acids: CASSDSWTGSGYTF. As DNA, the CDR3 is TGTGCCAGCAGTGACTCATGGACAGGGTCTGGCTACACCTTC. This chain connects TRBV6-5 to TRBJ1-2; 8 positions match TRBD1. The CDR3 covers 14 residues. CDR1 is MNHEY and CDR2 is SVGAGI in the germline V gene.

This chain connects TRBV10-3 to TRBJ1-1; D is undetermined. The CDR3 covers 13 residues. CDR1 and CDR2 from the germline V gene are ENHRY and SYGVKD. V gave up 9 bases and J gave up 5 bases, with 16 bases separating them. The CDR3 reads CAIGYAEETEAFF. CDR3 DNA sequence: TGTGCCATTGGTTACGCGGAGGAAACTGAAGCTTTCTTT.

The CDR3 loop reads CASSLSPTTSGGGTQYF. The CDR3 coding sequence is TGTGCCAGCAGCTTAAGCCCAACCACTAGCGGGGGGGGCACGCAGTATTTT. The chain joins TRBV5-4 to TRBJ2-3; TRBD2 aligns across 13 bases. Trimming removed 2 bases from V and 9 bases from J; junction bases left unmatched: 12. The germline CDR1 and CDR2 sequences are SGHNT and YYREEE (reference sequence). CDR3 size: 17 residues. The whole variable domain, filled in from reference TRBV5-4 and TRBJ2-3, reads ETGVTQSPTHLIKTRGQQVTLRCSSQSGHNTVSWYQQALGQGPQFIFQYYREEENGRGNFPPRFSGLQFPNYSSELNVNALELDDSALYLCASSLSPTTSGGGTQYFGPGTRLTVL.

CDR3 region: CSVVPGSVAEAFF. For the CDR3, the DNA is TGCAGCGTCGTCCCAGGATCTGTCGCCGAAGCTTTCTTT. This chain uses TRBV29-1 with TRBJ1-1; D is unclear. V was trimmed by 6 bases and J by 8 bases, leaving 19 bases between them. Germline V lookup: CDR1 SQVTM, CDR2 ANQGSEA. CDR3 size: 13 residues.

This chain connects TRBV4-1 to TRBJ1-4; D gene ambiguous. V was shortened by 4 bases and J by 8 bases, with 11 bases between the two germline ends. Germline loops: CDR1 MGHRA, CDR2 YSYEKL. CDR3 length equals 13 residues. The CDR3 nucleotides are TGCGCCAGCAGCCCACTACCTAGGGAAAAACTGTTTTTT. Translation gives CASSPLPREKLFF.

The rearrangement uses TRBV2 and TRBJ2-6; 11 bases match TRBD2. CDR1 and CDR2 from the germline V gene are SNHLY and FYNNEI. V shed 5 bases, J shed 2 bases, and the junction held 5 bases outside the gene matches. The CDR3 is 17 residues long. The CDR3 DNA follows: TGTGCCAGCAGTAACCTAGCGGGGGGAACTGGGGCCAACGTCCTGACTTTC. Its protein is CASSNLAGGTGANVLTF.

This chain connects TRBV19 to TRBJ2-1, with TRBD1 identical over 10 bases. CDR3 length: 14 residues. Germline assignment: CDR1 LNHDA and CDR2 SQIVND (reference sequence). V lost 5 bases and J lost 2; bases outside the gene matches: 0. CDR3 sequence: CASSGTGAYNEQFF. CDR3 DNA: TGTGCCAGTAGTGGGACAGGGGCCTACAATGAGCAGTTCTTC. Full variable domain (remainder filled in from reference TRBV19 and TRBJ2-1): DGGITQSPKYLFRKEGQNVTLSCEQNLNHDAMYWYRQDPGQGLRLIYYSQIVNDFQKGDIAEGYSVSREKKESFPLTVTSAQKNPTAFYLCASSGTGAYNEQFFGPGTRLTVL.

V is TRBV10-3 and J is TRBJ1-1; TRBD1 might be the D (5 bases). The V end was cut by 4 bases, the J end by 5 bases, with 23 bases between. CDR1 and CDR2 (germline): ENHRY, SYGVKD. The CDR3 totals 17 residues. This CDR3 is CAISGIPGRQIGTEAFF. The CDR3 nucleotides are TGTGCCATCAGTGGAATACCGGGACGGCAGATTGGGACTGAAGCTTTCTTT.

V usage is TRBV5-1 and J usage is TRBJ2-5; D remains unclear. The CDR3 is made up of 14 amino acids. Trimming removed 4 bases at V and 0 bases at J, with 10 bases between. Germline V gives CDR1 SGHRS, CDR2 YFSETQ. CDR3 nucleotide sequence: TGCGCCAGCAGCGGCTCATGGAACCAAGAGACCCAGTACTTC. Protein product: CASSGSWNQETQYF.

The chain recombines TRBV2 with TRBJ2-3, with no clear D. CDR1 SNHLY and CDR2 FYNNEI come from the germline V gene. The CDR3 is 14 residues long. V lost 1 base and J lost 1, with 6 bases in between. The CDR3 DNA sequence: TGTGCCAGCAGTGAAGGACCGCGCACAGATACGCAGTATTTT. This translates into CASSEGPRTDTQYF.